A single T cell receptor (beta chain) is shown here with its context. The sample is drawn from a study of shared clonotypes between healthy human individuals. Overall study context: The study drew on a couple of women and a few men aged 18 to 49 as donors.

The length of the CDR3 is 16 residues. The germline gives CDR1 SGHNT, CDR2 YYREEE (reference sequence). V lost 2 bases, J lost 4 bases, and 17 bases lay in between. Clones were sequenced by immunoSEQ multiplex PCR, and TCRdb holds only the in-frame ones, with some missing. The repertoire holds about 480,000 clones, with 60% to 80% as singletons. The receptor was derived from a woman aged 40 to 55 in good health. Some clones in this sample may be carry-over from other donors' samples. The chain couples TRBV5-4 to TRBJ2-3, with a tentative D call TRBD1 (6 bases). Sequencing was performed on PBMCs. This chain's CDR3 is CASSLQGDVGADTQYF. DNA for the CDR3: TGTGCCAGCAGCTTACAGGGAGATGTGGGGGCAGATACGCAGTATTTT. Drawing the rest from reference TRBV5-4 and TRBJ2-3, the complete variable domain is ETGVTQSPTHLIKTRGQQVTLRCSSQSGHNTVSWYQQALGQGPQFIFQYYREEENGRGNFPPRFSGLQFPNYSSELNVNALELDDSALYLCASSLQGDVGADTQYFGPGTRLTVL.